Below are 26 T cell receptor beta chains sequenced from a single sample in a study of T cells after yellow fever vaccination. TCRdb reprocessed the 5' RACE reads with MiXCR, giving one entry per CDR3 protein. The table records about 400,000 distinct CDR3 sequences, roughly 6.2% of them present only once. The sample in question was PBMCs, obtained 5 days after the yellow fever booster vaccination. The receptors originated from a man in his thirties or forties who received the YFV17D yellow fever vaccine.

The V and J genes are TRBV12-3 or TRBV12-4 and TRBJ1-2; TRBD1 aligns across 8 bases. The CDR3 has 14 residues. J was trimmed by 4 bases and V by 5 bases; bases with no gene match: 6. The CDR3 reads CASSRDRTVYGYTF. The CDR3 DNA reads TGTGCCAGCAGTCGGGACAGGACGGTCTATGGCTACACCTTC.

This clonotype was seen ten or more times. V is TRBV4-3 and J is TRBJ2-7; unclear D gene. The CDR3 runs to 15 residues. The germline V and J ends were trimmed by 4 bases and 5 bases, with 18 bases remaining between them. Germline values: CDR1 LGHNA, CDR2 YSLEER. CDR3 nucleotide sequence: TGCGCCAGCAGCCCCCGACTCACTCCTGACCACGAGCAGTACTTC. This translates into CASSPRLTPDHEQYF.

This clonotype was seen at least ten times. V gene TRBV5-6 combines with J gene TRBJ2-5, with D perhaps matching TRBD1 or TRBD2 (5 bases each). Germline V gene data show CDR1 as SGHDT and CDR2 as YYEEEE. Trimming cost V 4 bases and J 0 bases, with 10 bases left between them. This CDR3 spans 14 amino acids. CDR3 protein: CASSPPGHQETQYF. CDR3 DNA: TGTGCCAGCAGCCCCCCGGGGCACCAAGAGACCCAGTACTTC.

The chain uses TRBV24-1 and TRBJ2-1, with D possibly being TRBD1 or TRBD2 (5 bases each). V lost 5 bases, J lost 3 bases, and 19 bases lay in between. Germline V gene data show CDR1 as KGHDR and CDR2 as SFDVKD. The CDR3 covers 17 residues. The CDR3 sequence is CATSVASGTRYYNEQFF. In nucleotides, the CDR3 is TGTGCCACCAGTGTTGCGTCGGGGACCCGGTACTACAATGAGCAGTTCTTC.

This chain connects TRBV6-4 to TRBJ2-1; 8 bases agree with TRBD2. After removal of 4 bases from V and 9 bases from J, the junction contained 8 bases not matched to a gene. Germline CDR1 is MRHNA and CDR2 is SNTAGT. The CDR3 covers 14 residues. CDR3 nucleotides: TGTGCCAGCAGTGGCCGGGGACTAGGGACTGAGCAGTTCTTC. As protein: CASSGRGLGTEQFF.

The V and J genes are TRBV7-6 and TRBJ2-7, with D tentatively TRBD2 (6 bases). The germline CDR1 and CDR2 sequences are SGHVS and FNYEAQ. V lost 8 bases to trimming and J lost 3 bases, with 11 bases between them. This CDR3 has 12 amino acids. CDR3 bases: TGTGCCAGCGCGGGAAACTTCTACGAGCAGTACTTC. Translation gives CASAGNFYEQYF.

This clonotype was counted ten times or more. The chain employs TRBV29-1 and TRBJ2-7; 8 bases are shared with TRBD2. The trim removed 4 bases at V and 2 bases at J, leaving 7 bases unmatched. Germline assignment: CDR1 SQVTM and CDR2 ANQGSEA. The CDR3 totals 14 residues. This chain's CDR3 is CSVVLRGGPYEQYF. CDR3 nucleotides: TGCAGCGTTGTCCTCCGGGGGGGGCCCTACGAGCAGTACTTC.

This clonotype was picked up many times. The chain is built from TRBV10-3 and TRBJ2-1; the D gene could be TRBD1 or TRBD2 (5 bases each). V was trimmed by 6 bases and J by 2 bases, leaving 11 bases between them. The CDR3 spans 14 residues. Germline V gene lookup returns CDR1 ENHRY and CDR2 SYGVKD. DNA of the CDR3: TGTGCCATCAGGGGGGACGGAACCTACAATGAGCAGTTCTTC. Residues: CAIRGDGTYNEQFF.

This clonotype has more than one count but fewer than ten. The chain employs TRBV5-1 and TRBJ2-1, with D unresolved. CDR1 is SGHRS, CDR2 YFSETQ, per germline. V lost 0 bases and J 4 bases, leaving 11 bases between the germline ends. The CDR3 sequence is 15 residues long. CDR3 nucleotide sequence: TGCGCCAGCAGCTTGGTAGAACGACGGTACAATGAGCAGTTCTTC. Amino acids: CASSLVERRYNEQFF. Full variable domain (missing parts from reference TRBV5-1 and TRBJ2-1): KAGVTQTPRYLIKTRGQQVTLSCSPISGHRSVSWYQQTPGQGLQFLFEYFSETQRNKGNFPGRFSGRQFSNSRSEMNVSTLELGDSALYLCASSLVERRYNEQFFGPGTRLTVL.

This clonotype was seen more than once but under ten times. V gene TRBV19 combines with J gene TRBJ2-5; D unclear. Deletions cut 3 bases from V and 4 bases from J, with 6 bases between. In germline, CDR1 is LNHDA, CDR2 SQIVND (reference sequence). The CDR3 spans 12 residues. The CDR3 DNA follows: TGTGCCAGTAGTATTCTCGGAGAGACCCAGTACTTC. The encoded protein is CASSILGETQYF.

In this sample, this clonotype turned up a few times. The chain has TRBV7-3 and TRBJ2-7; TRBD1 or TRBD2 may be the D gene (5 bases each). Germline V CDR1 and CDR2: SGHTA, FQGTGA. There are 15 residues in the CDR3. The germline V and J ends were trimmed by 2 bases and 0 bases, with 11 bases remaining between them. In DNA form, the CDR3 reads TGTGCCAGCAGCTTAGGGGGAGAGAGCTCCTACGAGCAGTACTTC. Translated, it gives CASSLGGESSYEQYF.

The V gene is TRBV5-4, the J gene TRBJ1-6, with 10 bases that match TRBD1. The CDR3 runs to 17 residues. Germline CDR1 reads SGHNT; CDR2 reads YYREEE (reference sequence). Trimming removed 4 bases from V and 7 bases from J; junction bases left unmatched: 11. The CDR3 DNA reads as TGTGCCAGCAGCACCCTCCGGACAGGGGGTGGGAATTCACCCCTCCACTTT. Encoded protein: CASSTLRTGGGNSPLHF.

This clonotype was detected ten times or more. The chain joins TRBV7-2 to TRBJ2-7; D might be TRBD1 (6 bases). Trimming took 6 bases from V and 4 from J, leaving 13 bases between them. The CDR3 contains 13 residues. The V gene's germline CDR1 is SGHTA and CDR2 FQGNSA. Here the CDR3 DNA reads TGTGCCAGCAGTCAAGCCACAGGGTACGAGCAGTACTTC. Residues: CASSQATGYEQYF.

In this sample, this clonotype turned up many times. The CDR3 coding sequence is TGCGCCAGCAGCCAAGGGAACCCAAGGAGGACCTACGAGCAGTACTTC. This gives the protein CASSQGNPRRTYEQYF. The genes are TRBV4-3 and TRBJ2-7; possibly TRBD2 for D (5 bases). Germline loops: CDR1 LGHNA, CDR2 YSLEER. V shed 1 base and J shed 2 bases, with 15 bases lying between them. This CDR3 comprises 16 residues.

This chain joins TRBV28 and TRBJ2-1; a possible D gene is TRBD1 (6 bases). CDR1 is MDHEN and CDR2 is SYDVKM in the germline V gene. This CDR3 spans 17 amino acids. The germline V and J ends were trimmed by 3 bases and 0 bases, with 15 bases remaining between them. For the CDR3, the DNA is TGTGCCAGCAGTTTTTCGGTCCTGGACAGCTCCTACAATGAGCAGTTCTTC. This codes for CASSFSVLDSSYNEQFF.

This clonotype was counted ten times or more. The rearrangement uses TRBV25-1 and TRBJ2-7; D uncertain. CDR1 is MGHDK and CDR2 is SYGVNS in the germline V gene. V was clipped by 1 base and J by 7 bases, with 11 bases between them. The CDR3 consists of 13 residues. Here the CDR3 reads CASSEFIGQEQYF. CDR3 nucleotides: TGTGCCAGCAGTGAATTTATAGGGCAAGAGCAGTACTTC.

This clonotype has at least ten counts. The chain links TRBV7-2 to TRBJ2-7; maybe TRBD2 (5 bases). CDR1 and CDR2 (germline): SGHTA, FQGNSA. Trimming cost V 7 bases and J 6 bases, with 13 bases left between them. CDR3 length equals 12 residues. The CDR3 bases are TGTGCCAGCACCCTCGAGGCGGGCGAGCAGTACTTC. This codes for CASTLEAGEQYF.

V is TRBV24-1 and J is TRBJ2-3; no clear D gene. CDR1 is KGHDR and CDR2 is SFDVKD in the germline V gene. This CDR3 region has 15 residues. Trimming pared 5 bases from V and 2 bases from J, leaving 13 bases between. The CDR3, as DNA: TGTGCCACCAGTGCGTCTCCTGAGAACACAGATACGCAGTATTTT. This codes for CATSASPENTDTQYF.

This clonotype was seen repeatedly, ten times or more. The J gene is TRBJ2-1, the V gene TRBV5-5; 12 bases line up with TRBD1. Germline V CDR1 and CDR2: SGHKS, YYEKEE (reference sequence). CDR3 length equals 18 residues. V lost 0 bases to trimming and J lost 8 bases; unmatched junction nucleotides: 12. The CDR3 coding sequence is TGTGCCAGCAGCTTGGAAGAGTTCCGGGACAGGGGGCTCTATGAGCAGTTCTTC. It translates to CASSLEEFRDRGLYEQFF.

The sample holds a few counts of this clonotype. The rearrangement joins TRBV5-1 to TRBJ2-1; TRBD2 matches at 8 bases. With V trimmed by 4 bases and J by 6 bases, 9 bases remained unmatched. CDR1 and CDR2 (germline): SGHRS, YFSETQ. CDR3 size: 15 residues. The DNA for the CDR3 is TGCGCCAGCAGCCTTAGCGGGACGGGGAGCAATGAGCAGTTCTTC. Translating it yields CASSLSGTGSNEQFF.

The sample holds many counts of this clonotype. The V call is TRBV4-3, the J call TRBJ2-7; D is undetermined. The V and J ends lost 0 bases and 3 bases respectively, with 12 bases between them. Germline V gene data show CDR1 as LGHNA and CDR2 as YSLEER. This CDR3 is built from 15 residues. This chain's CDR3 is CASSQDVGRYYEQYF. CDR3 bases: TGCGCCAGCAGCCAAGATGTTGGCAGATACTACGAGCAGTACTTC.

This clonotype was observed a few times. The V call is TRBV12-3 or TRBV12-4, the J call TRBJ2-4; perhaps TRBD1 as D (6 bases). The CDR3 extends over 16 amino acids. V lost 6 bases to trimming and J lost 1 base, with 16 bases between them. The CDR3 reads CASRTTGRRAKNIQYF. For the CDR3, the DNA is TGTGCCAGCAGAACAACAGGGCGGAGGGCCAAAAACATTCAGTACTTC.

This clonotype has just a few counts. The genes are TRBV11-2 and TRBJ1-4; tentative D call: TRBD1 (5 bases). The CDR3 covers 14 residues. V was pared by 3 bases and J by 7 bases, with 12 bases between. The germline gives CDR1 SGHAT, CDR2 FQNNGV. CDR3 in DNA: TGTGCCAGCAGCTTGGGGGGAATGGGTGAAAAACTGTTTTTT. Translated: CASSLGGMGEKLFF.

The CDR3 nucleotides are TGCAGCGTCCCGGGGTCCGATGAAAAACTGTTTTTT. This sequence encodes CSVPGSDEKLFF. The gene calls are TRBV29-1 and TRBJ1-4; no definite D call. The CDR3 has 12 amino acids. CDR1 is SQVTM, CDR2 ANQGSEA, per germline. V lost 6 bases and J lost 6, with 11 bases in between.

This sequence joins TRBV7-9 and TRBJ2-7; 9 nucleotides line up with TRBD1. The CDR3 is 15 residues long. Trimming removed 2 bases from V and 2 bases from J; junction bases left unmatched: 4. CDR1 and CDR2 from the germline V gene are SEHNR and FQNEAQ (reference sequence). CDR3 in DNA: TGTGCCAGCAGCTTAAGCACAGGGGGCCCCTACGAGCAGTACTTC. It yields the protein CASSLSTGGPYEQYF.

This clonotype was observed a handful of times. V is TRBV20-1 and J is TRBJ1-6, with D tentatively TRBD1 (6 bases). Germline V gene sequence: CDR1 DFQATT, CDR2 SNEGSKA (reference sequence). Trimming removed 3 bases at V and 7 bases at J, with 10 bases between. The length of the CDR3 is 13 residues. The CDR3 protein is CSARSQGNSPLHF. In DNA form, the CDR3 reads TGCAGTGCTAGGAGTCAGGGGAATTCACCCCTCCACTTT.